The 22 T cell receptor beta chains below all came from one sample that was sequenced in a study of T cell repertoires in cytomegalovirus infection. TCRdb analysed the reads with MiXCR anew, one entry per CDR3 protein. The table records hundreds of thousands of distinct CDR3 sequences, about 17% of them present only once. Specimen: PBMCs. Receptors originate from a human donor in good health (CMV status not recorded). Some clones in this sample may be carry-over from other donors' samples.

CDR3 sequence reads: CARTGGNSPLHF. CDR3 nucleotide sequence: TGTGCCCGGACAGGGGGGAATTCACCCCTCCACTTT. The V and J genes are TRBV6-5 and TRBJ1-6; 10 bases align to TRBD1. Unmatched junction bases numbered 2, after V lost 11 bases and J lost 7 bases. CDR1 and CDR2 (germline): MNHEY, SVGAGI. This CDR3 spans 12 amino acids.

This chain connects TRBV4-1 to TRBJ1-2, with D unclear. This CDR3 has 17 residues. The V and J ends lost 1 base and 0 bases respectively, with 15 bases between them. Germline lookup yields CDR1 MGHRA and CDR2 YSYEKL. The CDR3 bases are TGCGCCAGCAGCCAAGTCCGAACGGGCTACCCTAACTATGGCTACACCTTC. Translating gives CASSQVRTGYPNYGYTF.

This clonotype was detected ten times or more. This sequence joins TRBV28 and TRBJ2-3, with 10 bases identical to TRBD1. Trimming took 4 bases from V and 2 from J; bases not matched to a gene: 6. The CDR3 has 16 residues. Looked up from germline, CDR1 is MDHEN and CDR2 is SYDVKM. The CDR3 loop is CASSSPGTGATDTQYF. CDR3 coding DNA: TGTGCCAGCAGTTCGCCCGGGACAGGGGCCACAGATACGCAGTATTTT. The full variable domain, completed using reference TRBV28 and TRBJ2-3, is DVKVTQSSRYLVKRTGEKVFLECVQDMDHENMFWYRQDPGLGLRLIYFSYDVKMKEKGDIPEGYSVSREKKERFSLILESASTNQTSMYLCASSSPGTGATDTQYFGPGTRLTVL.

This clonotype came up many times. The CDR3, as DNA: TGTGCCAGCAGTACCTCCGGGACAGCTAACTACGAGCAGTACTTC. It yields the protein CASSTSGTANYEQYF. The V gene is TRBV28, the J gene TRBJ2-7; 7 bases are shared with TRBD1. The germline V gene has CDR1 MDHEN and CDR2 SYDVKM. The CDR3 totals 15 residues. The trim removed 5 bases at V and 3 bases at J, leaving 10 bases unmatched.

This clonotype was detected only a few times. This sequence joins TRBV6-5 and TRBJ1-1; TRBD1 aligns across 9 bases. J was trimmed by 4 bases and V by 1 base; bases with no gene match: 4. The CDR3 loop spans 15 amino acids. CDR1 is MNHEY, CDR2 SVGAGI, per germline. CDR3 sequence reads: CASSYWDRVSTEAFF. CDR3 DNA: TGTGCCAGCAGTTACTGGGACAGGGTGAGCACTGAAGCTTTCTTT.

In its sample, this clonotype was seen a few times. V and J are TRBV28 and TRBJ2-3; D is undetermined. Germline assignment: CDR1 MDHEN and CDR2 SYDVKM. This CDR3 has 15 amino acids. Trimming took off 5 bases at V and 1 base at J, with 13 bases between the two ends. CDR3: CASSIRASGTDTQYF. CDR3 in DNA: TGTGCCAGCAGTATAAGGGCAAGTGGCACAGATACGCAGTATTTT.

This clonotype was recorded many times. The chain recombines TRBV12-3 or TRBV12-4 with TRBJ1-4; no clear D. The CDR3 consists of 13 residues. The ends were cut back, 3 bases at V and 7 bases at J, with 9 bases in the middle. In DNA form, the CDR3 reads TGTGCCAGCAGTTTGGGTTATGGTGAAAAACTGTTTTTT. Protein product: CASSLGYGEKLFF.

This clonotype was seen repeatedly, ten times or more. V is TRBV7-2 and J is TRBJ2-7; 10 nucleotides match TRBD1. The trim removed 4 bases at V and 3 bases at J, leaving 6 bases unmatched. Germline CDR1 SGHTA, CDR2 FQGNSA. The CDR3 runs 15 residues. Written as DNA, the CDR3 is TGTGCCAGCAGCTCTTTGACAGGGGGCTACTACGAGCAGTACTTC. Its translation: CASSSLTGGYYEQYF.

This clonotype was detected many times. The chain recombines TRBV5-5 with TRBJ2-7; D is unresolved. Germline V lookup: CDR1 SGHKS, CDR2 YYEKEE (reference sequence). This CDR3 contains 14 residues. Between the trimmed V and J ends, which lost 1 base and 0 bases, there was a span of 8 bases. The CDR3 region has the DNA TGTGCCAGCAGCTTGTTCCTGGGCTCCTACGAGCAGTACTTC. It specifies CASSLFLGSYEQYF.

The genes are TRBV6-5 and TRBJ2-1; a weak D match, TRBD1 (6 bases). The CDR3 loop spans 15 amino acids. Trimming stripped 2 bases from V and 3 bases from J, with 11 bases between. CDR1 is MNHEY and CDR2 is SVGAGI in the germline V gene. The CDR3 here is CASSYTRGGYNEQFF. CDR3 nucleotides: TGTGCCAGCAGTTACACCAGGGGCGGCTACAATGAGCAGTTCTTC.

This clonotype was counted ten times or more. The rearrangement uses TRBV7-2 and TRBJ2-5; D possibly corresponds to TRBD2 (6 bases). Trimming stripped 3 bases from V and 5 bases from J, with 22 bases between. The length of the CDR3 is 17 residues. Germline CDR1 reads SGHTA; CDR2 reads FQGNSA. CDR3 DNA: TGTGCCAGCAGCTTGAGCCCCTGGCGGGACCGGGGGGAGACCCAGTACTTC. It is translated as CASSLSPWRDRGETQYF. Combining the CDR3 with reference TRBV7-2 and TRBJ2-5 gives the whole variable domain GAGVSQSPSNKVTEKGKDVELRCDPISGHTALYWYRQSLGQGLEFLIYFQGNSAPDKSGLPSDRFSAERTGGSVSTLTIQRTQQEDSAVYLCASSLSPWRDRGETQYFGPGTRLLVL.

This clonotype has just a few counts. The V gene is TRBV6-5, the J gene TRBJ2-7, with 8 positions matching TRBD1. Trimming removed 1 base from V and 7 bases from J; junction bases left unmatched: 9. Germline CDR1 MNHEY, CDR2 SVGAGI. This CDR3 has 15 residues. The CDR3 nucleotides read TGTGCCAGCAGTTACTTGGGCCAGGGGGCGAGAGAGCAGTACTTC. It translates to CASSYLGQGAREQYF.

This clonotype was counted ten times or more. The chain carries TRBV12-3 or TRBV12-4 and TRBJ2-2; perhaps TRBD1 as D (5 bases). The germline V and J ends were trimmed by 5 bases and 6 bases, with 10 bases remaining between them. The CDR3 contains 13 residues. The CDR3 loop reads CASSIRVPGELFF. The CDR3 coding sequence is TGTGCCAGCAGTATCAGGGTCCCCGGGGAGCTGTTTTTT.

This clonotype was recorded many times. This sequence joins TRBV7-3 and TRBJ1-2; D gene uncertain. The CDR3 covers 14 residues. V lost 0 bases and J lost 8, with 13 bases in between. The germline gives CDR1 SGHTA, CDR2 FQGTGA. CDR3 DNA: TGTGCCAGCAGCTTAACGACGGAGGGTGTAGGCTACACCTTC. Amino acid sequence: CASSLTTEGVGYTF.

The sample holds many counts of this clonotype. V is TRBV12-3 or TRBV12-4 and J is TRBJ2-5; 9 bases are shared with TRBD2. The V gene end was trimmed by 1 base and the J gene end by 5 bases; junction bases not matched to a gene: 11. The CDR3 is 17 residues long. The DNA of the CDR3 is TGTGCCAGCAGTTTAGGGTCTGTAGCGGGGGAGCGGGAGACCCAGTACTTC. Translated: CASSLGSVAGERETQYF.

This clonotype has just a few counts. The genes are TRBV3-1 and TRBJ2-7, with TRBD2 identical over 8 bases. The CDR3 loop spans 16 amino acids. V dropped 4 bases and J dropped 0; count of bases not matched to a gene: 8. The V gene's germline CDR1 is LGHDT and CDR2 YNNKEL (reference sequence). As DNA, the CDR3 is TGTGCCAGCAGCCGGATGACTAGCGCCCTCTCCTACGAGCAGTACTTC. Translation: CASSRMTSALSYEQYF.

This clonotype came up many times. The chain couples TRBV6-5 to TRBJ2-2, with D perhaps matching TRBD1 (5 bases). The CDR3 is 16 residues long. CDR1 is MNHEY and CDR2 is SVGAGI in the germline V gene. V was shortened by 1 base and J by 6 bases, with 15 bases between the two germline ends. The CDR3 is CASSYFPGSSPGELFF. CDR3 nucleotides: TGTGCCAGCAGTTACTTTCCAGGGTCCTCGCCCGGGGAGCTGTTTTTT.

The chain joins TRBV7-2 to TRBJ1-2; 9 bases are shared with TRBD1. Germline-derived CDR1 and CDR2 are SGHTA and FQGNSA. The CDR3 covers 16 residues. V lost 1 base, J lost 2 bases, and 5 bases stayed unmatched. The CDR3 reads CASSLGGTGTNYGYTF. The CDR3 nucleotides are TGTGCCAGCAGCTTAGGTGGGACAGGGACCAACTATGGCTACACCTTC.

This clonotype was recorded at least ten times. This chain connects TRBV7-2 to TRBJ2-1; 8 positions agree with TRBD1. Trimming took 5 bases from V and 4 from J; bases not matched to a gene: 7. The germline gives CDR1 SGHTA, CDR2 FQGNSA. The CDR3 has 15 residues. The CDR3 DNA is TGTGCCAGCAGCGTAACAGGGGGGAGGTACAATGAGCAGTTCTTC. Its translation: CASSVTGGRYNEQFF.

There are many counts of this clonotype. CDR3 bases: TGTGCCAGCAGCTTAGTTCAGGGGGACTATGGCTACACCTTC. Translated: CASSLVQGDYGYTF. The chain has TRBV7-2 and TRBJ1-2; 7 bases are a match to TRBD1. CDR1 and CDR2 (germline): SGHTA, FQGNSA. Trimming took 1 base from V and 3 from J; bases not matched to a gene: 2. The CDR3 sequence is 14 residues long.

DNA of the CDR3: TGTGCCAGCAGCCAAGGGGCCGAAGACCGGTATCAGCCCCAGCATTTT. The encoded protein is CASSQGAEDRYQPQHF. The chain has TRBV4-2 and TRBJ1-5; D not certain. The CDR3 has 16 amino acids. CDR1 and CDR2 from the germline V gene are LGHNA and YNFKEQ. V gave up 1 base and J gave up 5 bases, with 15 bases separating them.

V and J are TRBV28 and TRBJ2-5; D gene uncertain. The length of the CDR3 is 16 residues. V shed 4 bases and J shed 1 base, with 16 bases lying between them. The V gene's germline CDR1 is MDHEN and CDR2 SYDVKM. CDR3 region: CASSSPTGLGQETQYF. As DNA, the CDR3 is TGTGCCAGCAGTTCCCCGACTGGGCTGGGCCAAGAGACCCAGTACTTC.